This passage covers 6 T cell receptor beta chains from one sample sequenced in a study of monozygotic twins with inflammatory bowel disease. TCRdb reprocessed the 5' RACE reads and reports one entry per CDR3 protein, with no DNA. This sample's table has over 130,000 distinct CDR3 sequences. The sequenced sample consisted of blood. These TCRs come from a human donor with ulcerative colitis or Crohn's disease, or a healthy co-twin of an affected twin (not recorded which).

The rearrangement joins TRBV7-9 to TRBJ2-7; TCRdb designates TRBD2, a call that cannot be tested without DNA. Per the germline V gene, CDR1 is SEHNR and CDR2 is FQNEAQ (reference sequence). CDR3 length: 16 amino acids. The CDR3 loop reads CASSSPEGGIPYEQYF.

V is TRBV20-1 and J is TRBJ2-7; without DNA, the TCRdb call of TRBD1 cannot be checked. The germline V gene encodes CDR1 DFQATT and CDR2 SNEGSKA (reference sequence). This CDR3 has 13 residues. CDR3 residues: CSATWTASYEQYF.

The rearrangement uses TRBV20-1 and TRBJ2-7; TCRdb designates TRBD1, a call that cannot be tested without DNA. This CDR3 region has 14 residues. Per the germline V gene, CDR1 is DFQATT and CDR2 is SNEGSKA (reference sequence). CDR3 region: CSARRDGSSYEQYF.

This rearrangement joins TRBV7-3 to TRBJ2-2; TCRdb's assignment of TRBD1 cannot be checked, as there is no DNA. This CDR3 spans 14 amino acids. From germline, CDR1 is SGHTA and CDR2 FQGTGA. This chain's CDR3 is CASSLETGYGELFF.

The chain combines TRBV15 with TRBJ2-5; TCRdb selects TRBD2, and the lack of DNA leaves this call unchecked. Germline V gene data show CDR1 as LNHNV and CDR2 as YYDKDF (reference sequence). The CDR3 sequence is 14 residues long. The CDR3 here is CASRHGGPWETQYF.

The J gene is TRBJ2-5, the V gene TRBV11-2; TCRdb lists TRBD2, though no DNA is available to test this call. Looked up from germline, CDR1 is SGHAT and CDR2 is FQNNGV. The CDR3 is 16 residues long. The CDR3 spells CASSFFSGGDQETQYF.